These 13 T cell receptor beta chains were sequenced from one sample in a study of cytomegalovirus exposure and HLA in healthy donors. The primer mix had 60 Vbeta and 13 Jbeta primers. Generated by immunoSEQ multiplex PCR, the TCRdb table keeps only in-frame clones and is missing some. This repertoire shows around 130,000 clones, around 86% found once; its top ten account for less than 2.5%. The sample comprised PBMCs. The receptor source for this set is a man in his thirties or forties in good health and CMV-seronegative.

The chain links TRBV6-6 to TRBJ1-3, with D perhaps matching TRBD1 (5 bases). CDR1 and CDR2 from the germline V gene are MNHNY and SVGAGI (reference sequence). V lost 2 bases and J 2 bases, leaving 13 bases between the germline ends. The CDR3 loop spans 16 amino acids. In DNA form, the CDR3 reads TGTGCCAGCAGTTACCAGGGAGGACTCACTGGAAACACCATATATTTT. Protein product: CASSYQGGLTGNTIYF.

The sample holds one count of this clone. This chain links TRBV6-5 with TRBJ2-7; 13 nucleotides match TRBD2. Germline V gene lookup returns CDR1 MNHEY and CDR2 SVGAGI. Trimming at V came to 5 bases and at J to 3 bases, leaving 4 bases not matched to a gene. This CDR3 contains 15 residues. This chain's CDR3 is CASSLRTSGGYEQYF. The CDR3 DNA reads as TGTGCCAGCAGTCTGAGGACTAGCGGGGGCTACGAGCAGTACTTC.

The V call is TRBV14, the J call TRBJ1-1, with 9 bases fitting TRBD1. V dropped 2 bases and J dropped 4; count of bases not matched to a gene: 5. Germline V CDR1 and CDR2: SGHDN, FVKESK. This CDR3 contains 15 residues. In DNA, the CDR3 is TGTGCCAGCAGCCAACCTACAGGGGGCCGCACTGAAGCTTTCTTT. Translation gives CASSQPTGGRTEAFF.

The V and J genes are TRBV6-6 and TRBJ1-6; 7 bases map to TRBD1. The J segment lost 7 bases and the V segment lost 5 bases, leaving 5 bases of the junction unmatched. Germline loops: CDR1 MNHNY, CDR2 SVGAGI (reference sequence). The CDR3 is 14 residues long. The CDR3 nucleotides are TGTGCCAGCAGTACGACAGGGACCAATTCACCCCTCCACTTT. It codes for CASSTTGTNSPLHF.

The CDR3 nucleotides read TGTGCCAGCAGCGTAGGGTCTTGGGGGCGATCTGAAGCTTTCTTT. It encodes CASSVGSWGRSEAFF. The chain combines TRBV9 with TRBJ1-1; a possible D gene is TRBD1 (6 bases). Germline V gives CDR1 SGDLS, CDR2 YYNGEE. V was pared by 0 bases and J by 6 bases, with 15 bases between. CDR3 length: 15 amino acids.

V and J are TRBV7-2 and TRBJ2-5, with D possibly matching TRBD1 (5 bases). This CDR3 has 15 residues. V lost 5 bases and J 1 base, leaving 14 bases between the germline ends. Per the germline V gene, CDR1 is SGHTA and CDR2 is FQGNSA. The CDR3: CASSVDSFPQETQYF. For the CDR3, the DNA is TGTGCCAGCAGCGTTGACAGTTTCCCCCAAGAGACCCAGTACTTC.

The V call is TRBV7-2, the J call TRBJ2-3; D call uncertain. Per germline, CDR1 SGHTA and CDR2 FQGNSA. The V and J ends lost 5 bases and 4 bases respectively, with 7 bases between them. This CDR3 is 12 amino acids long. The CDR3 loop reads CASSVFSDTQYF. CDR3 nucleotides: TGTGCCAGCAGCGTATTTTCAGATACGCAGTATTTT. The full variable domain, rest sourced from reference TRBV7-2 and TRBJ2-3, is GAGVSQSPSNKVTEKGKDVELRCDPISGHTALYWYRQSLGQGLEFLIYFQGNSAPDKSGLPSDRFSAERTGGSVSTLTIQRTQQEDSAVYLCASSVFSDTQYFGPGTRLTVL.

The CDR3 bases are TGTGCCAGCAGCTTCGGGGGGGGGAATTCTAACTATGGCTACACCTTC. Its translation is CASSFGGGNSNYGYTF. The rearrangement links TRBV11-2 to TRBJ1-2, with a weak D call TRBD1 (5 bases). V was trimmed by 3 bases and J by 0 bases, leaving 14 bases between them. The CDR3 length is 16 residues. Germline lookup yields CDR1 SGHAT and CDR2 FQNNGV.

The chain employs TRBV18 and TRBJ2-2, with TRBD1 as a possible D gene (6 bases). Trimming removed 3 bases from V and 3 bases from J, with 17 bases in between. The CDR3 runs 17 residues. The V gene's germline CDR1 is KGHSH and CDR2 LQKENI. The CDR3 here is CASSPGLLGGDTGELFF. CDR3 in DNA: TGTGCCAGCTCACCTGGACTCTTAGGGGGAGACACCGGGGAGCTGTTTTTT.

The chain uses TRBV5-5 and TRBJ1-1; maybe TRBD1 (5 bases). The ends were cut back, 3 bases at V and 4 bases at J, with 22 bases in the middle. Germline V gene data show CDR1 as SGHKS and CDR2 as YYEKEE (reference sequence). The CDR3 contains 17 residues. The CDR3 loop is CASSSGQGRFGGTEAFF. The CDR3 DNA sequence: TGTGCCAGCAGCTCGGGGCAGGGCCGGTTCGGGGGCACTGAAGCTTTCTTT.

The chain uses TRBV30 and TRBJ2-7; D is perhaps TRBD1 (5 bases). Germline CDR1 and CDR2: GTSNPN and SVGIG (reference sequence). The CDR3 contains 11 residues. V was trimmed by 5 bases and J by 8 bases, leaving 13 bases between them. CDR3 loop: CAWAKVGQQYF. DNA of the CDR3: TGTGCCTGGGCCAAAGTGGGGCAGCAGTACTTC.

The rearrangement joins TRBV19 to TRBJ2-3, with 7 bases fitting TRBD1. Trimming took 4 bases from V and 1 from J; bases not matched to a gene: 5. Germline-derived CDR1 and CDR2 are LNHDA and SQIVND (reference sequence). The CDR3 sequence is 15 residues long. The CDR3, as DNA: TGTGCCAGTAGTAGGGGACAGTCCCGCACAGATACGCAGTATTTT. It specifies CASSRGQSRTDTQYF.

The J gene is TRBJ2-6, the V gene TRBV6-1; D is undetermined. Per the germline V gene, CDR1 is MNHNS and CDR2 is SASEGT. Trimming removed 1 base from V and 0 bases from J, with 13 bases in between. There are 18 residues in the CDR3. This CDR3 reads CASSEVHLPLSGANVLTF. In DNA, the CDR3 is TGTGCCAGCAGTGAAGTACATCTTCCCCTCTCTGGGGCCAACGTCCTGACTTTC.